These T cell receptor beta chains were read from a single sample in a study of control samples from healthy donors and cancer patients. Some clones are missing from TCRdb's copy, which holds only in-frame ones; the method was immunoSEQ multiplex PCR. The sample has about 86,000 clones; over 90% are singletons. Specimen: blood. The receptors were gathered from a woman under 30 in good health. Both conserved end residues are part of each CDR3. The D gene is left open where the match is weak.

NA,TRBJ2-3,TRBV14,CASSHNIGSTDTQYF
NA,TRBJ1-5,TRBV5-1,CASSLGPGSSNQPQHF
NA,TRBJ2-1,TRBV5-8,CASSLVQGGEQFF
NA,TRBJ2-2,TRBV28,CASSFSLGELFF
TRBD1,TRBJ1-2,TRBV2,CASLQGSNGYTF
NA,TRBJ2-7,TRBV5-1,CASSLSQVYEQYF
NA,TRBJ2-4,TRBV2,CASSGPGDIQYF
TRBD1,TRBJ1-2,TRBV28,CASSLRTGGRGYTF
TRBD1,TRBJ2-1,TRBV4-2,CASSQEETGFNEQFF
NA,TRBJ2-1,TRBV27,CASTLSGEEFF
TRBD1,TRBJ1-4,TRBV18,CASSVGGEKLFF
TRBD2,TRBJ2-1,TRBV5-6,CASSLLAGDRGEQFF
TRBD2,TRBJ2-3,TRBV7-6,CASSLGAGGFTDTQYF
NA,TRBJ1-6,TRBV9,CASSAHGSPLHF
NA,TRBJ1-4,TRBV19,CASKPDGRNHPNEKLFF
NA,TRBJ1-3,TRBV6-1,CASSEKAGSRNTIYF
TRBD2,TRBJ2-7,TRBV28,CASSAISGSRYEQYF
NA,TRBJ1-5,TRBV18,CASSPGDGNQPQHF
NA,TRBJ2-7,TRBV6-1,CASSEAAYEQYF
TRBD2,TRBJ2-2,TRBV28,CASRSPLAGVFTGELFF
NA,TRBJ1-1,TRBV5-1,CASNIGTEAFF
TRBD1,TRBJ2-7,TRBV10-2,CAIRDRGYEQYF
TRBD1,TRBJ1-1,TRBV6-2/TRBV6-3,CASSYSQGALDTEAFF
NA,TRBJ1-1,TRBV6-2/TRBV6-3,CASSYLGAEAFF
NA,TRBJ1-4,TRBV27,CASRNSGVEKLFF
TRBD1,TRBJ1-5,TRBV19,CASSIRGEQPQHF
NA,TRBJ1-1,TRBV5-1,CASSLQENTEAFF
TRBD2,TRBJ2-7,TRBV2,CASRVISGSQSEQYF
NA,TRBJ1-1,TRBV7-2,CASSSIVNTEAFF
TRBD2,TRBJ2-1,TRBV11-3,CASSLEGGRGYNEQFF
NA,TRBJ1-1,TRBV28,CASSLTGATEAFF
NA,TRBJ2-3,TRBV7-5,CVRSPKGNTDTQYF
NA,TRBJ1-1,TRBV3-1/TRBV3-2,CASSPAHKNTEAFF
NA,TRBJ2-3,TRBV5-1,CASSLDHTDTQYF
NA,TRBJ1-1,TRBV2,CASSDGGAGRGAFF
NA,TRBJ1-6,TRBV15,CATSSDGGPYNSPLHF
NA,TRBJ1-1,TRBV13,CASSLNRNTEAFF
NA,TRBJ2-1,TRBV4-2,CASSRDWNEQFF
NA,TRBJ1-6,TRBV6-5,CASKDSSNSPLHF
NA,TRBJ2-2,TRBV7-2,CASSLVAYTGELFF
NA,TRBJ2-1,TRBV9,CASNEGGPYNEQFF
TRBD2,TRBJ2-3,TRBV10-1,CASSESRAGGQYF
NA,TRBJ1-6,TRBV5-6,CASSPSSGKKGGNSPLHF
NA,TRBJ1-1,TRBV28,CASSLVAGTTEAFF